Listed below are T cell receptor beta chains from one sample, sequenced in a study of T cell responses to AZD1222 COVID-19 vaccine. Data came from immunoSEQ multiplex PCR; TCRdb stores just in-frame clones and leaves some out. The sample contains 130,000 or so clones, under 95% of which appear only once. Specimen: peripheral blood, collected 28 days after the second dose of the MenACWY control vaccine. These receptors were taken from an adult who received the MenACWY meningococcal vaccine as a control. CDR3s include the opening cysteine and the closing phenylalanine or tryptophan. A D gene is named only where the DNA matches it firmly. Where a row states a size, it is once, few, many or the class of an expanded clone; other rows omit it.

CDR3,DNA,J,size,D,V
CASKRVETSTGELFF,TGTGCCAGTAAGAGAGTGGAAACCTCCACCGGGGAGCTGTTTTTT,TRBJ2-2,once,NA,TRBV19
CATRIGTSLTDTQYF,TGCGCCACCCGAATTGGGACATCACTCACAGATACGCAGTATTTT,TRBJ2-3,NA,NA,TRBV5-1
CASSLRTSVADTQYF,TGTGCCAGCAGCTTGCGGACTAGCGTTGCAGATACGCAGTATTTT,TRBJ2-3,once,TRBD2,TRBV14
CASSEVEGSLRPQHF,TGTGCCAGCAGTGAGGTAGAAGGATCATTAAGGCCCCAGCATTTT,TRBJ1-5,NA,NA,TRBV6-1
CASSNMIGSYNSPLHF,TGTGCCAGCAGCAACATGATAGGCTCCTATAATTCACCCCTCCACTTT,TRBJ1-6,NA,NA,TRBV3-1/TRBV3-2
CAPKSRGSGANVLTF,TGCGCACCTAAGTCCAGGGGCTCTGGGGCCAACGTCCTGACTTTC,TRBJ2-6,NA,NA,TRBV10-1
CASIEGRAGELFF,TGTGCCAGCATCGAGGGAAGGGCCGGGGAGCTGTTTTTT,TRBJ2-2,NA,NA,TRBV28
CASSYSPYEAYGYTF,TGTGCCAGCAGTTACTCGCCCTACGAAGCCTATGGCTACACCTTC,TRBJ1-2,NA,NA,TRBV6-5
CASSPREGPYGYTF,TGTGCCAGCTCACCCAGGGAGGGGCCCTATGGCTACACCTTC,TRBJ1-2,NA,NA,TRBV18
CASSVSGGLAGSTDTQYF,TGTGCCAGCAGCGTATCGGGGGGACTAGCGGGATCCACAGATACGCAGTATTTT,TRBJ2-3,NA,TRBD2,TRBV9
CASRLAGVETQYF,TGTGCCAGCAGGCTAGCGGGGGTGGAGACCCAGTACTTC,TRBJ2-5,NA,TRBD2,TRBV12-3/TRBV12-4
CSVSGQETQYF,TGCAGCGTGAGCGGCCAAGAGACCCAGTACTTC,TRBJ2-5,NA,NA,TRBV29-1
CASSQDLAGRSYEQYF,TGCGCCAGCAGCCAAGATCTAGCGGGACGCTCCTACGAGCAGTACTTC,TRBJ2-7,NA,TRBD2,TRBV4-3
CASSLGQYTEAFF,TGTGCCAGCAGTTTAGGCCAGTACACTGAAGCTTTCTTT,TRBJ1-1,NA,NA,TRBV28
CAITGESYEQYF,TGTGCCATCACTGGGGAGTCCTACGAGCAGTACTTC,TRBJ2-7,NA,NA,TRBV10-3
CASSYTGNGYTF,TGTGCCAGCAGTTACACAGGGAATGGCTACACCTTC,TRBJ1-2,NA,NA,TRBV28
CASIRSGNHYEQYF,TGTGCCAGCATCCGTAGCGGGAACCATTACGAGCAGTACTTC,TRBJ2-7,NA,TRBD2,TRBV27
CASSTGHLQETQYF,TGCGCCAGCAGCACTGGACACCTCCAAGAGACCCAGTACTTC,TRBJ2-5,NA,NA,TRBV5-1
CSAWYQETQYF,TGCAGTGCTTGGTACCAAGAGACCCAGTACTTC,TRBJ2-5,NA,NA,TRBV20-1
CASSLSCHLIIQYF,TGTGCCAGCAGCTTATCTTGCCACCTTATCATTCAGTACTTC,TRBJ2-4,NA,NA,TRBV11-3
CASSLRRDNEQYF,TGTGCTAGCAGCTTACGCCGGGACAACGAGCAGTACTTC,TRBJ2-7,NA,NA,TRBV7-7
CASSQDRAAQHSGNTIYF,TGCGCCAGCAGCCAAGATCGGGCGGCGCAACACTCTGGAAACACCATATATTTT,TRBJ1-3,NA,NA,TRBV4-3
CASSLGGSPPGYNEQFF,TGTGCCAGCAGCTTAGGTGGGTCACCTCCCGGCTACAATGAGCAGTTCTTC,TRBJ2-1,NA,NA,TRBV5-4
CASSPGQGVIDGYTF,TGTGCCAGCAGCCCTGGTCAGGGGGTAATTGATGGCTACACCTTC,TRBJ1-2,NA,TRBD1,TRBV7-8
CASMTGSNEKLFF,TGTGCCAGTATGACAGGGAGTAATGAAAAACTGTTTTTT,TRBJ1-4,NA,TRBD1,TRBV19
CASSLYPGTGDYGYTF,TGTGCCAGCAGCTTGTACCCCGGTACCGGGGACTATGGCTACACCTTC,TRBJ1-2,once,NA,TRBV7-3
CASSTVQGDNYGYTF,TGTGCCAGCAGCACAGTACAGGGGGATAACTATGGCTACACCTTC,TRBJ1-2,NA,TRBD1,TRBV28
CASSHPQLNTGELFF,TGTGCCAGCAGTCATCCTCAGTTGAACACCGGGGAGCTGTTTTTT,TRBJ2-2,NA,NA,TRBV6-2/TRBV6-3
CASSTSGGVETQYF,TGTGCCAGCAGCACCAGCGGGGGGGTAGAGACCCAGTACTTC,TRBJ2-5,NA,TRBD2,TRBV7-9
CASSPTAGGPWTQYF,TGTGCCAGCAGCCCCACTGCGGGAGGGCCGTGGACCCAGTACTTC,TRBJ2-5,NA,TRBD2,TRBV7-2
CASSQDISGYYGYTF,TGCGCCAGCAGCCAAGATATCTCAGGGTACTATGGCTACACCTTC,TRBJ1-2,NA,NA,TRBV4-3
CASRTSGTDTQYF,TGTGCCAGCCGGACTAGCGGCACAGATACGCAGTATTTT,TRBJ2-3,NA,TRBD2,TRBV28
CASSSGLAGGPGEQFF,TGTGCCAGCAGCTCTGGACTAGCGGGAGGGCCGGGTGAGCAGTTCTTC,TRBJ2-1,NA,TRBD2,TRBV11-2
CASSLDQNSGGTQYF,TGTGCCAGCAGCTTAGATCAGAACTCTGGTGGTACGCAGTATTTT,TRBJ2-3,NA,NA,TRBV7-6
CASSPTGHSGNTIYF,TGTGCCAGTAGTCCTACAGGGCATTCTGGAAACACCATATATTTT,TRBJ1-3,NA,NA,TRBV19
CASSVTTYNEQFF,TGTGCCAGTAGTGTGACCACTTACAATGAGCAGTTCTTC,TRBJ2-1,NA,NA,TRBV19
CASSLVPASGNEQFF,TGTGCCAGCAGCTTAGTACCGGCTAGCGGCAACGAACAGTTCTTC,TRBJ2-1,NA,TRBD2,TRBV7-8
CASSSQGRPLYEQYF,TGTGCCAGCAGTTCACAGGGACGCCCTCTCTACGAGCAGTACTTC,TRBJ2-7,NA,NA,TRBV27
CASSDKRDRGIMNTEAFF,TGTGCCAGCAGCGACAAACGGGACAGGGGAATTATGAACACTGAAGCTTTCTTT,TRBJ1-1,NA,TRBD1,TRBV9
CASSYELITGELFF,TGTGCCAGCAGTTACGAGTTAATCACCGGGGAGCTGTTTTTT,TRBJ2-2,NA,NA,TRBV6-2/TRBV6-3
CASGLIDRAGNTIYF,TGTGCTAGTGGTTTGATCGACAGGGCTGGAAACACCATATATTTT,TRBJ1-3,once,TRBD1,TRBV12-5
CSVVDSLYEQYF,TGCAGCGTCGTGGACAGCCTCTACGAGCAGTACTTC,TRBJ2-7,NA,NA,TRBV29-1
CASSERTGSSGNTIYF,TGCGCCAGCAGTGAGCGAACAGGAAGCTCTGGAAACACCATATATTTT,TRBJ1-3,NA,NA,TRBV10-2
CSATTSNEQFF,TGCAGTGCCACGACTAGCAATGAGCAGTTCTTC,TRBJ2-1,NA,NA,TRBV20-1
CASSVVGQSSYNEQFF,TGTGCCAGCAGCGTAGTGGGACAGTCCTCCTACAATGAGCAGTTCTTC,TRBJ2-1,NA,TRBD1,TRBV9
CASSPWDNKNTEAFF,TGTGCCAGCAGCCCCTGGGACAACAAGAACACTGAAGCTTTTTTT,TRBJ1-1,NA,NA,TRBV7-9
CASSVGTGNQPQHF,TGTGCCAGCAGCGTAGGGACAGGCAATCAGCCCCAGCATTTT,TRBJ1-5,NA,NA,TRBV9
CASSQVGSGTQYF,TGTGCCAGCAGCCAAGTGGGGAGTGGAACGCAGTATTTT,TRBJ2-3,NA,NA,TRBV14
CASSQDRAGVSNEQFF,TGCGCCAGCAGCCAAGATAGGGCGGGAGTAAGCAATGAGCAGTTCTTC,TRBJ2-1,NA,TRBD2,TRBV4-3
CASSLGDSPYEQYF,TGCGCCAGCAGCTTGGGGGACAGTCCCTACGAGCAGTACTTC,TRBJ2-7,NA,TRBD1,TRBV5-1
CSAQGQGEQFF,TGCAGTGCTCAGGGACAGGGAGAGCAGTTCTTC,TRBJ2-1,NA,TRBD1,TRBV20-1
CASSYRRTVIYEQYF,TGTGCCAGCAGTTACCGTCGGACCGTGATTTACGAGCAGTACTTC,TRBJ2-7,NA,NA,TRBV6-5
CASSLDNLYEQYF,TGTGCCAGCAGCTTAGACAACCTCTACGAGCAGTACTTC,TRBJ2-7,NA,NA,TRBV7-6
CASRGQGNQPQHF,TGTGCCAGCAGAGGACAGGGCAATCAGCCCCAGCATTTT,TRBJ1-5,NA,TRBD1,TRBV2
CASSGGLLAGGRNEQFF,TGTGCCAGCAGCGGGGGGTTACTAGCGGGAGGACGCAATGAGCAGTTCTTC,TRBJ2-1,NA,TRBD2,TRBV9
CASGLSLPGHQGSGGELFF,TGTGCTAGTGGTTTGTCACTCCCCGGACATCAGGGGTCGGGCGGGGAGCTGTTTTTT,TRBJ2-2,once,NA,TRBV12-5